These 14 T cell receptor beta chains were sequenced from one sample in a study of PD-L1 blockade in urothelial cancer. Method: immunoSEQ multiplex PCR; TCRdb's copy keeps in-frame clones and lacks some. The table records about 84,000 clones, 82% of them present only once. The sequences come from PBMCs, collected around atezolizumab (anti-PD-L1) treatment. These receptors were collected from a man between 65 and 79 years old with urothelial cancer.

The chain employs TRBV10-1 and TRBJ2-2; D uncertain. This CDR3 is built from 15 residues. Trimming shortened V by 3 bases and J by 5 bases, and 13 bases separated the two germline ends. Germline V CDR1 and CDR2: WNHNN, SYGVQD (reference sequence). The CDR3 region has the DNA TGCGCCAGCAGTGAAGTGTCTACCGAGACCGGGGAGCTGTTTTTT. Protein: CASSEVSTETGELFF.

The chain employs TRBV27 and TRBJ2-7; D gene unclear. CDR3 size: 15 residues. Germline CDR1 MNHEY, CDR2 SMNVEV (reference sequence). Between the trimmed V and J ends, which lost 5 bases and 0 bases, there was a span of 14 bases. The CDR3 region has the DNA TGTGCCAGCAGTCCCTACGGTCCCCGCTCCTACGAGCAGTACTTC. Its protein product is CASSPYGPRSYEQYF.

CDR3 in amino acids: CASSTYRDGYTF. The CDR3 nucleotides read TGTGCCAGCAGCACTTACAGAGATGGCTACACCTTC. The chain recombines TRBV11-1 with TRBJ1-2; no reliable D call. The germline V gene has CDR1 SGHAT and CDR2 FQDESV (reference sequence). The CDR3 runs 12 residues. Trimming cost V 5 bases and J 6 bases, with 10 bases left between them.

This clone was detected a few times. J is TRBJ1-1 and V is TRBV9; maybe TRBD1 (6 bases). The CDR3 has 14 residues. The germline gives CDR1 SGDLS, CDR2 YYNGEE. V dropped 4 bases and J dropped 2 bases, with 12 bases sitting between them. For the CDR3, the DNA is TGTGCCAGCAGCCGTGGACAGAGAAACACTGAAGCTTTCTTT. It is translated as CASSRGQRNTEAFF.

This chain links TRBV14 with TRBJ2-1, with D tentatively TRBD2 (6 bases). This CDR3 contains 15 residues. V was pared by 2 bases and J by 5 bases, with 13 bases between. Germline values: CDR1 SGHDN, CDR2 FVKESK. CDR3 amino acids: CASSQLGGPHNEQFF. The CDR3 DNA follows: TGTGCCAGCAGCCAATTGGGAGGTCCCCACAATGAGCAGTTCTTC.

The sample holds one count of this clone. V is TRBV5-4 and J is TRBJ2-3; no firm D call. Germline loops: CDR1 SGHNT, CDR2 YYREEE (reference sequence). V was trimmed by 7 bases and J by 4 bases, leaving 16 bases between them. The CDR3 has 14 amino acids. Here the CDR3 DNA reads TGTGCCAGCGAGGCCACACATGTTTCAGATACGCAGTATTTT. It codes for CASEATHVSDTQYF.

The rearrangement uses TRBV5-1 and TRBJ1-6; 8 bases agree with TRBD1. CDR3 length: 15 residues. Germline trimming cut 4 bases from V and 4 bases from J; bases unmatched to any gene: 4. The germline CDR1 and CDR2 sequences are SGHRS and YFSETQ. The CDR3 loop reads CASSLRTGYNSPLHF. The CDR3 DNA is TGCGCCAGCAGCCTCAGGACAGGGTATAATTCACCCCTCCACTTT.

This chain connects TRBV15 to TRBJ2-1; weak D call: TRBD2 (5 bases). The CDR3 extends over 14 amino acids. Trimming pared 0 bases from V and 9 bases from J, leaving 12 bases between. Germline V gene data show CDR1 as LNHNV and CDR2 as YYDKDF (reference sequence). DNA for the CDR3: TGTGCCACCAGCAGAGAGGCTAGCCAGAGTGAGCAGTTCTTC. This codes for CATSREASQSEQFF.

The CDR3: CASSLVVAAGDTQYF. CDR3 nucleotide sequence: TGTGCCAGCAGCTTAGTAGTGGCAGCAGGAGATACGCAGTATTTT. The J gene is TRBJ2-3, the V gene TRBV7-2; no clear D gene. Trimming left V 1 base short and J 5 bases short, with 13 bases between. Germline CDR1 SGHTA, CDR2 FQGNSA. This CDR3 is 15 amino acids long.

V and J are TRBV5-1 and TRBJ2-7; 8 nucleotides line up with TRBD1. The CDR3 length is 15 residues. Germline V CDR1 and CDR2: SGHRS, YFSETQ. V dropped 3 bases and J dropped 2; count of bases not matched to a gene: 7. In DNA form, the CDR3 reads TGCGCCAGCAGCTCCTCGGCAGGGGGCCCCTACGAGCAGTACTTC. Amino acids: CASSSSAGGPYEQYF. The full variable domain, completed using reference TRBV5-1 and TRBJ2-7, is KAGVTQTPRYLIKTRGQQVTLSCSPISGHRSVSWYQQTPGQGLQFLFEYFSETQRNKGNFPGRFSGRQFSNSRSEMNVSTLELGDSALYLCASSSSAGGPYEQYFGPGTRLTVT.

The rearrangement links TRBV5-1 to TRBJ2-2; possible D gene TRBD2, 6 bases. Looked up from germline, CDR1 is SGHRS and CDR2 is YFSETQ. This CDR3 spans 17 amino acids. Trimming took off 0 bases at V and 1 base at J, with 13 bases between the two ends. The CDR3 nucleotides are TGCGCCAGCAGCTTGGTTTCCGGGACTTTGAACACCGGGGAGCTGTTTTTT. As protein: CASSLVSGTLNTGELFF. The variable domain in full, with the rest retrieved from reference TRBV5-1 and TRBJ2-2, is KAGVTQTPRYLIKTRGQQVTLSCSPISGHRSVSWYQQTPGQGLQFLFEYFSETQRNKGNFPGRFSGRQFSNSRSEMNVSTLELGDSALYLCASSLVSGTLNTGELFFGEGSRLTVL.

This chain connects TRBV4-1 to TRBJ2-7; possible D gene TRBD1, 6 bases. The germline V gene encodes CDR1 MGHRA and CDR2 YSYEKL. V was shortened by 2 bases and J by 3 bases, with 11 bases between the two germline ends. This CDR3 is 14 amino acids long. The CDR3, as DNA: TGCGCCAGCAGCCAAACTCGGGACAACTACGAGCAGTACTTC. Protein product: CASSQTRDNYEQYF.

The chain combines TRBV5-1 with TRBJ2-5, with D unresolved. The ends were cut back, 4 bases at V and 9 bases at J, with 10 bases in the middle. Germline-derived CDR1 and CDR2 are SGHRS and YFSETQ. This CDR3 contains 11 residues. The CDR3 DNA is TGCGCCAGCAGCAACTTTGTAGCCCAGTACTTC. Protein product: CASSNFVAQYF.

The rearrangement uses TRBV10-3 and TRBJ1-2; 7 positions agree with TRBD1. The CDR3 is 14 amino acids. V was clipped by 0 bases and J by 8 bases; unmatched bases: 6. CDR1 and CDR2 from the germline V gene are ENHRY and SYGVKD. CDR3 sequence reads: CAISESGRGAGYTF. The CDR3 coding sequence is TGTGCCATCAGTGAGTCAGGCAGGGGGGCAGGCTACACCTTC.